The text below deals with one TCR beta chain. The antigen remains unidentified. This sample is drawn from a study of shared clonotypes between healthy human individuals. For the study at large: Three CD4 naive, three CD4 memory, two CD8 naive and one CD8 memory plate were used per donor. Study outcomes and limitations: When compared with the clonotypes that were shared by all four sorted-subset donors, the non-shared clonotypes turned out to have lower generation probabilities.

The CDR3 has 15 residues. The germline V gene has CDR1 SEHNR and CDR2 FQNEAQ (reference sequence). With 5 bases removed from V and 4 bases from J, the gap between germline ends came to 17 bases. The assay was carried out at the deep level. Data came from immunoSEQ multiplex PCR; TCRdb stores just in-frame clones and leaves some out. The sample has around 2,000,000 clones, approximately 95% seen once. CD45RO-negative cells were positively selected for CCR7, leaving out terminally differentiated effector memory CD45RA+ cells. The sample taken for sequencing was naive CD8+ T cells sorted from blood. The gene calls are TRBV7-9 and TRBJ1-2; D gene unclear. The clonotype was recovered from a young man in good health. The CDR3 sequence is CASSPPGPVSYGYTF. The CDR3 DNA reads as TGTGCCAGCAGCCCGCCTGGACCCGTATCCTATGGCTACACCTTC. Using reference TRBV7-9 and TRBJ1-2 for the parts outside the CDR3, the full variable domain is DTGVSQNPRHKITKRGQNVTFRCDPISEHNRLYWYRQTLGQGPEFLTYFQNEAQLEKSRLLSDRFSAERPKGSFSTLEIQRTEQGDSAMYLCASSPPGPVSYGYTFGSGTRLTVV.